This record covers a single TCR beta chain. Its cognate antigen has yet to be identified. No much larger clone is present one base from it, and per-base qualities are unavailable. The sequencer was an Illumina HiSeq 2500. Quantitative 5'-RACE with molecular barcodes was used to prepare TCR beta libraries. Regarding the original processing steps: A new computational method based on a probabilistic model of VDJ rearrangement was used to identify disease-linked TCR variants. Through fastp at Q25 and MiXCR, TCRdb rebuilt clones from the public reads, retaining in-frame beta chains. Each entry merges the rows of one CDR3 protein and shows their most common DNA and genes. TCRdb's processing, not the authors' own work, is the source of the V and J calls. The sample contains about 160,000 distinct CDR3 sequences, roughly 18% of them found a single time. The ten largest make up approximately 7.8% of the sample.

This sample was included in a study of CD8 T cells in ankylosing spondylitis (dated by TCRdb to between 2016 and 2019). General notes on the study: The study set out to find disease-linked TCR variants by profiling T cell receptor beta repertoires in ankylosing spondylitis patients and healthy donors. Samples of peripheral blood were taken, and for ankylosing spondylitis patients, synovial fluid was collected as well. In total, the full study cohort was made up of 100 to 140 healthy donors and approximately 24 ankylosing spondylitis patients.

General findings and caveats noted by the study authors: A TCR beta motif of 7 or 8 highly homologous amino acid variants appeared characteristic of blood from ankylosing spondylitis patients. The disease-linked clones had a CD8+ phenotype and were found at relatively low frequencies in peripheral blood. Some TCR beta motif variants had previously been reported in synovial fluid and blood of reactive arthritis patients, which suggested common disease-initiation mechanisms. The disease-linked clones were reported to be significantly enriched in matched synovial fluid samples from ankylosing spondylitis patients.

Taken from cysteine to phenylalanine, the CDR3 has 18 residues. Only CDR3 DNA is held: 54 bases, read in frame from base 1. At the junction V is shortened by 5 bases and J by 2 bases; bases outside the gene matches: 16. CDR1 SGHDT and CDR2 YYEEEE were looked up in the germline V gene. This clonotype was obtained from a male donor with ankylosing spondylitis or in good health (not recorded which). The chain joins TRBV5-6 to TRBJ1-2, with 9 bases matching TRBD1. The sample consisted of blood, either unsorted or a sorted T cell fraction (not recorded which). This receptor carries the CDR3 CASRPTGGAPGTNYGYTF. The DNA sequence is TGTGCCAGCAGGCCCACAGGGGGCGCGCCGGGTACCAACTATGGCTACACCTTC.